The 21 T cell receptor beta chains in this list originate from one sample, sequenced in a study of beta chain features in type 1 diabetes. Study outcomes and limitations: Across all four CD4+ subsets, people with type 1 diabetes showed modestly shorter TCRB CDR3s.

As every portion of the isolated RNA was reverse transcribed, the sequencing read expressed TCRB transcripts. Profiled with immunoSEQ multiplex PCR; TCRdb holds only in-frame clones, not every one. Among hundreds of thousands of clones listed, roughly 13% were seen once. These receptors' antigens are unknown. Input material: naive CD4+ T cells from blood. Receptors originate from a man between 18 and 29 years old with type 1 diabetes.

A few counts support this clone. The genes are TRBV23-1 and TRBJ1-5; D call uncertain. TRBV23-1 is identified as an open reading frame with a role that is uncertain. There are 15 residues in the CDR3. The V gene lost 3 bases and the J gene lost 6 bases, with 15 bases spanning the gap. The CDR3 is CASSQPEGRFQPQHF. CDR3 sequence (DNA): TGCGCCAGCAGTCAGCCCGAAGGTCGGTTTCAGCCCCAGCATTTT.

This clone was seen more than once but under ten times. This rearrangement joins TRBV2 to TRBJ1-3; D unresolved. Germline-derived CDR1 and CDR2 are SNHLY and FYNNEI. The CDR3 covers 14 residues. The V end lost 4 bases, the J end lost 0 bases, and 7 bases lay between the germline ends. CDR3 nucleotides: TGTGCCAGCAGTGTTGACACCTCTGGAAACACCATATATTTT. It is translated as CASSVDTSGNTIYF.

The chain carries TRBV28 and TRBJ1-2; no clear D gene. The germline CDR1 and CDR2 sequences are MDHEN and SYDVKM. The CDR3 has 12 residues. Trimming stripped 10 bases from V and 3 bases from J, with 12 bases between. CDR3 nucleotide sequence: TGTGCCACCTTGGGATCTTACTATGGCTACACCTTC. Encoded protein: CATLGSYYGYTF.

This clone turned up a few times. The gene calls are TRBV28 and TRBJ1-1; D is possibly TRBD1 (5 bases). Between the trimmed V and J ends, which lost 6 bases and 2 bases, there was a span of 13 bases. The CDR3 totals 14 residues. CDR1 and CDR2 from the germline V gene are MDHEN and SYDVKM. The CDR3: CASRLLDRNTEAFF. CDR3 nucleotide sequence: TGTGCCAGCAGACTGTTAGACAGAAACACTGAAGCTTTCTTT. Full variable domain (missing parts from reference TRBV28 and TRBJ1-1): DVKVTQSSRYLVKRTGEKVFLECVQDMDHENMFWYRQDPGLGLRLIYFSYDVKMKEKGDIPEGYSVSREKKERFSLILESASTNQTSMYLCASRLLDRNTEAFFGQGTRLTVV.

This clone was found a few times. The J gene is TRBJ2-2, the V gene TRBV9; TRBD2 matches at 7 bases. The V and J ends lost 7 bases and 0 bases, in that order; junction bases with no gene match: 9. CDR1 SGDLS and CDR2 YYNGEE come from the germline V gene. This CDR3 spans 16 amino acids. Here the CDR3 reads CASGEGRGSNTGELFF. In nucleotides, the CDR3 is TGTGCCAGCGGGGAGGGCCGAGGGTCGAACACCGGGGAGCTGTTTTTT.

The rearrangement joins TRBV7-2 to TRBJ1-5; 7 bases match TRBD1. Germline-derived CDR1 and CDR2 are SGHTA and FQGNSA. This CDR3 region has 15 residues. Germline trimming cut 3 bases from V and 6 bases from J; bases unmatched to any gene: 8. The CDR3 nucleotides are TGTGCCAGCAGCTTGGAGGGGGCGCGGGTTCAGCCCCAGCATTTT. It codes for CASSLEGARVQPQHF.

The table lists this clone with a count of one. The genes are TRBV5-1 and TRBJ1-1; TRBD1 aligns across 9 bases. Germline values: CDR1 SGHRS, CDR2 YFSETQ. The V and J ends lost 4 bases and 1 base, in that order; junction bases with no gene match: 8. There are 16 residues in the CDR3. The CDR3 DNA follows: TGCGCCAGCAGCGCTGGGACAGGGAGGAGGAACACTGAAGCTTTCTTT. As protein: CASSAGTGRRNTEAFF.

This clone was counted only a few times. The rearrangement joins TRBV6-5 to TRBJ2-2, with 8 bases aligning to TRBD1. Per germline, CDR1 MNHEY and CDR2 SVGAGI. The CDR3 has 15 residues. Trimming took 6 bases from V and 5 from J; bases not matched to a gene: 8. The CDR3 bases are TGTGCCAGCAGGCCACCGGGACAGGAGACCGGGGAGCTGTTTTTT. Encoded protein: CASRPPGQETGELFF.

This clone was seen a few times. The chain combines TRBV29-1 with TRBJ2-7, with 14 bases that match TRBD2. CDR1 and CDR2 from the germline V gene are SQVTM and ANQGSEA. CDR3 length: 15 residues. V dropped 0 bases and J dropped 4; count of bases not matched to a gene: 2. CDR3 region: CSVEEGTSGSYEQYF. DNA of the CDR3: TGCAGCGTTGAAGAAGGGACTAGCGGGAGTTACGAGCAGTACTTC.

This chain uses TRBV28 with TRBJ1-2, with D maybe TRBD1 (5 bases). CDR1 and CDR2 from the germline V gene are MDHEN and SYDVKM. Trimming stripped 2 bases from V and 8 bases from J, with 12 bases between. This CDR3 spans 13 amino acids. The CDR3 region is CASSLVPGPGYTF. The DNA for the CDR3 is TGTGCCAGCAGTTTAGTGCCAGGGCCGGGCTACACCTTC.

In this sample, this clone turned up a few times. The chain combines TRBV27 with TRBJ1-1; D is undetermined. The CDR3 spans 12 residues. Between the trimmed V and J ends, which lost 5 bases and 5 bases, there was a span of 9 bases. Germline V gene data show CDR1 as MNHEY and CDR2 as SMNVEV (reference sequence). CDR3 loop: CASSNYGTEAFF. CDR3 nucleotides: TGTGCCAGCAGTAATTATGGGACTGAAGCTTTCTTT.

This clone was counted a few times. V gene TRBV25-1 combines with J gene TRBJ1-1, with 7 bases that match TRBD1. With V trimmed by 3 bases and J by 4 bases, 2 bases remained unmatched. The CDR3 covers 13 residues. The germline CDR1 and CDR2 sequences are MGHDK and SYGVNS. The CDR3 DNA reads TGTGCCAGCAGTGAGCCAGGGGGCACTGAAGCTTTCTTT. Its translation: CASSEPGGTEAFF.

A remark on this clone: The junction and the germline gene differ at one end; a read error may be behind it. The J gene is TRBJ2-7, the V gene TRBV7-7; no clear D. The CDR3 totals 15 residues. Per germline, CDR1 SSHAT and CDR2 FNYEAQ (reference sequence). In DNA form, the CDR3 reads TGTGCTAGCAGCTTAGCAGTCCATATCAGGTACGAGCAGTACTTC. This encodes CASSLAVHIRYEQYF.

In this sample, this clone turned up a few times. V gene TRBV29-1 combines with J gene TRBJ2-1, with 10 bases matching TRBD1. This CDR3 region has 13 residues. The J segment lost 7 bases and the V segment lost 4 bases, leaving 4 bases of the junction unmatched. CDR1 and CDR2 from the germline V gene are SQVTM and ANQGSEA. CDR3 nucleotide sequence: TGCAGCGTTGGACAGGGGGCTGGTAATGAGCAGTTCTTC. Protein: CSVGQGAGNEQFF.

This clone was counted between two and nine times. This chain uses TRBV6-1 with TRBJ2-5, with D possibly being TRBD2 (5 bases). CDR3 size: 14 residues. Germline V gives CDR1 MNHNS, CDR2 SASEGT. Trimming stripped 5 bases from V and 1 base from J, with 11 bases between. CDR3 protein: CASSYQRLQETQYF. The CDR3 DNA sequence: TGTGCCAGCAGTTATCAGCGGCTCCAAGAGACCCAGTACTTC.

This clone was counted only a few times. The chain combines TRBV10-3 with TRBJ1-2, with 9 bases lining up with TRBD1. Germline V lookup: CDR1 ENHRY, CDR2 SYGVKD. The CDR3 is 13 amino acids. The J segment lost 6 bases and the V segment lost 7 bases, leaving 6 bases of the junction unmatched. CDR3 sequence (DNA): TGTGCCATCACAGGTCGACAGGGGGATGGCTACACCTTC. It specifies CAITGRQGDGYTF.

The chain couples TRBV11-3 to TRBJ2-2; no firm D call. Trimming shortened V by 5 bases and J by 7 bases, and 8 bases separated the two germline ends. The germline V gene encodes CDR1 SGHNT and CDR2 YENEEA. CDR3 length: 12 residues. The CDR3 is CASSPLGGELFF. CDR3 bases: TGTGCCAGCAGCCCCCTGGGCGGGGAGCTGTTTTTT.

The CDR3 here is CASSLAGVSRNEQFF. The CDR3 coding sequence is TGTGCCAGCAGCCTAGCGGGAGTCTCGCGGAATGAGCAGTTCTTC. The rearrangement joins TRBV9 to TRBJ2-1; 10 nucleotides align to TRBD2. V was pared by 4 bases and J by 7 bases, with 8 bases of the junction left unmatched. This CDR3 comprises 15 residues. Germline CDR1 SGDLS, CDR2 YYNGEE.

This clone was seen more than once but under ten times. CDR3 sequence: CASSLYQGIKTQYF. CDR3 coding DNA: TGTGCCAGCAGCTTATATCAGGGGATAAAGACCCAGTACTTC. The chain has TRBV7-2 and TRBJ2-5; D is possibly TRBD1 (6 bases). CDR1 SGHTA and CDR2 FQGNSA come from the germline V gene. The ends were cut back, 2 bases at V and 6 bases at J, with 13 bases in the middle. This CDR3 comprises 14 residues.

This chain uses TRBV4-1 with TRBJ2-1, with 8 bases that match TRBD1. Trimming took 2 bases from V and 10 from J; bases not matched to a gene: 4. CDR1 is MGHRA and CDR2 is YSYEKL in the germline V gene. This CDR3 is built from 13 residues. The CDR3 region is CASSQQGAWEQFF. The CDR3 DNA follows: TGCGCCAGCAGCCAACAGGGGGCATGGGAGCAGTTCTTC.

The sample holds a few counts of this clone. The chain links TRBV28 to TRBJ2-7, with TRBD1 identical over 10 bases. The CDR3 sequence is 15 residues long. Germline V gene sequence: CDR1 MDHEN, CDR2 SYDVKM. V dropped 2 bases and J dropped 1; count of bases not matched to a gene: 2. CDR3 loop: CASSLPGQGSYEQYF. CDR3 DNA sequence: TGTGCCAGCAGTTTACCGGGACAGGGGTCCTACGAGCAGTACTTC.